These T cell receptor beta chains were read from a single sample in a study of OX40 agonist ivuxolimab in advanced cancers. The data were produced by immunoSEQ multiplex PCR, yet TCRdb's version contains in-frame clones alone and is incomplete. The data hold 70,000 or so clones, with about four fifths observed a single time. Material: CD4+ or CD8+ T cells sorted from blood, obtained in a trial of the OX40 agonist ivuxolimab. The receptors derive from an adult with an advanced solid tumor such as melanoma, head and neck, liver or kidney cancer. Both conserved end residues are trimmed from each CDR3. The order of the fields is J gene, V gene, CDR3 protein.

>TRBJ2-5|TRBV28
ASSSPRGGLETQY
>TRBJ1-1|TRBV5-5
ASSFLTGVAF
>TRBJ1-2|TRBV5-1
ASSSNGGGSYGYT
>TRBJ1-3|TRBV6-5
ASRGPAGTIY
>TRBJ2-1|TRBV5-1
ASSSNVAGGSSYNEQF
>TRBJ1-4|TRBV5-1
ASSTSGVGKLF
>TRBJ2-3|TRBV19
ASSMERMAGTRADTQY
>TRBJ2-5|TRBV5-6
ASSPGLAGPPGETQY
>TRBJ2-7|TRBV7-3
ATDGGAQFHEQY
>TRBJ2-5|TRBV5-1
ASSFSGPTETQY
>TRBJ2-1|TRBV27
ASSFRNEQF
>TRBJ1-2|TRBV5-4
ASSPGQGANSYGYT
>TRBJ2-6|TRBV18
ASSPWTGAGANVLT
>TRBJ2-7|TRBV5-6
ASSLVEVGSYEQY
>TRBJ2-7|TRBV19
ATEDRGHEQY
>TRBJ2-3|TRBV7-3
ASSLSTDTQY
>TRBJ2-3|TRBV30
AWARSGADTQY
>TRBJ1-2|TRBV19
ASSPSLDGKGRYGYT
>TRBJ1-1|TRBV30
AWSRRSLEAF
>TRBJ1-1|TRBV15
ATSKRLNTEAF
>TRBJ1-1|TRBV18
ASSPGHANTEAF
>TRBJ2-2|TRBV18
ASSGGQAGPGELF
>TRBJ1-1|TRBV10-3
AIRSRDTGTEAF
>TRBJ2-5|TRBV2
ASSRDRGQETQY
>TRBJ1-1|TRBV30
AWSVDQSTEAF
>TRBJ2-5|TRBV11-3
ASSPSGVETQY
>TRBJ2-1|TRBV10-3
AISVRGGDNEQF
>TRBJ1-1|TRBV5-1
ASSDGQGVGDTEAF
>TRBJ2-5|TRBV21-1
ASSKVGLGYQETQY
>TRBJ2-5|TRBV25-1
ASTQYQETQY
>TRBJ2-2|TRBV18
ASSQSEATGELF
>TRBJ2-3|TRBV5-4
ASSGGTGGSSTDTQY
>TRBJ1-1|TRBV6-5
ASTSSTLEAF
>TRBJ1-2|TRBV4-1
ASSPSGRLTSNYGYT
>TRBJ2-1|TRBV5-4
ASSLDRGSYNEQF
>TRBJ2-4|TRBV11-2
ASSSRLAGYIQY
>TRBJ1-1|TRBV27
ASSRTGSTEAF
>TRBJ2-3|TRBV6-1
ASSGTGTGHTDTQY
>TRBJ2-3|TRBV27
ASSLSGGIDTQY
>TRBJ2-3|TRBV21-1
ASSKAQYTDTQY
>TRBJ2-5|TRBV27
ASSFRGGQETQY
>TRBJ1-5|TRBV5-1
ASSVTGTGGEEPQH
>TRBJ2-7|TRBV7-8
ASSASGGAYEQY
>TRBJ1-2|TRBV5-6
ASSFGRNYGYT
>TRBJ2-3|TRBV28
ASSSYRGDTQY
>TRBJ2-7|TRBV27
ASSPPYGLEQY
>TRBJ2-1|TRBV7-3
ASSLSRGNEQF
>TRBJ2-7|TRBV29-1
SVEQGHEQY
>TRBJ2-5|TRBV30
AWSLRGPQY
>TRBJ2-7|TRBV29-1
SVEDRGRYEQY
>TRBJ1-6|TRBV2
ASSAPGQVGSPLH
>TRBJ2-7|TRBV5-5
ASSLGLAGGLTYEQY
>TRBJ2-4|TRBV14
ASSQDVQGIQY